The clone carrying this T cell receptor beta chain was picked up one time. The sample belongs to a study of shared clonotypes between healthy human individuals. Donation came from healthy HIV-negative adults that had no recent acute infections or vaccinations. The method was immunoSEQ multiplex PCR; TCRdb's version includes in-frame clones alone and lacks a portion of them. The sample gives millions of clones, about 92% of which show up once; 0.13% to 0.15% is in the top ten. The specimen sequenced was naive CD4+ T cells sorted from blood. Stated subset: CD45RA+ positively selected. This TCR was recovered from a man aged 18 to 29 in good health.

The CDR3: CASSEYQGGTGELFF. CDR3 sequence (DNA): TGTGCCAGCAGTGAATACCAGGGAGGAACCGGGGAGCTGTTTTTT. The rearrangement uses TRBV25-1 and TRBJ2-2; D may be TRBD2 (6 bases). Germline-derived CDR1 and CDR2 are MGHDK and SYGVNS. This CDR3 is built from 15 residues. The V end was cut by 0 bases, the J end by 5 bases, with 10 bases between.